Sequencing of this T cell receptor beta chain was carried out in a study of Ad26.COV2.S vaccination and SARS-CoV-2 variants. General study results and limits: An underestimation of total T cell responses may have resulted from the TCR breadth and depth analyses.

Germline values: CDR1 SGDLS, CDR2 YYNGEE. This CDR3 region has 14 residues. The V and J ends lost 0 bases and 6 bases respectively, with 12 bases between them. Sequencing used immunoSEQ multiplex PCR; TCRdb keeps in-frame clones, though not all of them. Of about 180,000 clones listed, around nine tenths are singletons. As regards this clone: The antigen remains undetermined.

The sequence was obtained from a human donor who had recovered from COVID-19. The sample was peripheral blood, taken after recovery from COVID-19. The chain has TRBV9 and TRBJ1-2; D uncertain. CDR3 nucleotides: TGTGCCAGCAGCGTAGACCGCACCCTCAATGGCTACACCTTC. Amino acid sequence: CASSVDRTLNGYTF. Supplemented by reference TRBV9 and TRBJ1-2, the full variable domain reads DSGVTQTPKHLITATGQRVTLRCSPRSGDLSVYWYQQSLDQGLQFLIQYYNGEERAKGNILERFSAQQFPDLHSELNLSSLELGDSALYFCASSVDRTLNGYTFGSGTRLTVV.